These T cell receptor beta chains were read from a single sample in a study of blood T cell repertoires in COVID-19. Only in-frame clones appear in the TCRdb table, and some are missing; sequencing was by immunoSEQ multiplex PCR. The sample includes about 160,000 clones, around 84% of them seen just once. The sample comprised peripheral blood. These receptors all stem from a woman of 80 years or more with acute or convalescent COVID-19. Each CDR3 is given with its conserved first and last residue.

j_call v_call cdr3_aa
TRBJ2-1 TRBV19 CASRHQNERYNEQFF
TRBJ1-2 TRBV7-2 CASSRSNYGYTF
TRBJ1-4 TRBV10-3 CAIRREGPEKLFF
TRBJ2-3 TRBV5-4 CASSLAGLAGGGVNTQYF
TRBJ2-7 TRBV6-2/TRBV6-3 CASSGDRELVRAQYF
TRBJ1-1 TRBV5-1 CASSFPGRNTEAFF
TRBJ1-3 TRBV10-3 CAIRSTGGPGNTIYF
TRBJ2-2 TRBV30 CAWRDKTANTGELFF
TRBJ1-6 TRBV19 CASSIGRAAGSPLHF
TRBJ1-1 TRBV6-5 CASGTGGGWEAFF
TRBJ2-7 TRBV2 CASSEAYTAGGGGSSYEQYF
TRBJ1-6 TRBV18 CASSPPLSQGAWNSPLHF
TRBJ2-3 TRBV7-6 CASSQGFHTDTQYF
TRBJ2-1 TRBV28 CASRETSGRAPRSYNEQFF
TRBJ1-1 TRBV30 CAWAGGPMNTEAFF
TRBJ1-5 TRBV5-3 CARSLGAQGLTPNQPQHF
TRBJ1-2 TRBV5-4 CASSFRGATLYGYTF
TRBJ1-5 TRBV10-2 CASSESQGFNQPQHF
TRBJ2-7 TRBV5-1 CASSLVKQGGEQYF
TRBJ2-7 TRBV19 CASGALTGGGQYF
TRBJ2-5 TRBV20-1 CSARYRSNQYF
TRBJ2-2 TRBV7-9 CASSPRGGGVTGELFF
TRBJ1-4 TRBV2 CASSRDSHEKLFF
TRBJ1-1 TRBV2 CASSELPRVNTEAFF
TRBJ2-7 TRBV19 CASSMGPPGRYEQYF
TRBJ2-1 TRBV21-1 CASSMTGEEINEQFF
TRBJ2-2 TRBV29-1 CSVSPTRGTGELFF
TRBJ2-7 TRBV5-1 CASSPDLAGDNEQYF
TRBJ1-6 TRBV19 CASTRGDNSPLHF
TRBJ2-3 TRBV5-1 CASSLERTGGSTDTQYF
TRBJ1-1 TRBV19 CASMGGRTEAFF
TRBJ1-5 TRBV19 CASLPTGSVSNQPQHF
TRBJ2-7 TRBV6-5 CATLPRAYEQYF
TRBJ2-3 TRBV5-1 CASSPKTSSGDRDTQYF
TRBJ2-7 TRBV11-2 CASSAEPGLADYEQYF
TRBJ1-1 TRBV5-6 CASSFGQGDTEAFF
TRBJ2-7 TRBV20-1 CSARGAAEQYF
TRBJ1-6 TRBV7-2 CASSPRRGYNSPLHF
TRBJ1-1 TRBV9 CASSVGPGEGTEAFF
TRBJ2-1 TRBV19 CASSGDFYSLNNEQFF
TRBJ1-1 TRBV18 CASSPKNRGLEAFF
TRBJ2-7 TRBV27 CASRAQGLSYEQYF
TRBJ2-1 TRBV19 CASSSRQGVYNEQFF
TRBJ1-4 TRBV11-2 CASSLGGQTGEKLFF
TRBJ2-3 TRBV4-1 CASSPGMGIPQVTQYF
TRBJ2-2 TRBV9 CASSADPGTSGGLVFF
TRBJ2-3 TRBV5-1 CASSLSGTPSTDTQYF
TRBJ2-5 TRBV10-3 CATDEGDLQETQYF
TRBJ1-5 TRBV10-3 CAISRTGINQPQHF
TRBJ1-2 TRBV5-1 CASSPRPGGFRYGYTF
TRBJ1-2 TRBV2 CASSDVGVNYGYTF
TRBJ2-3 TRBV24-1 CATSDRAAGGTDTQYF
TRBJ1-4 TRBV4-1 CASSQGSTWDLLFF
TRBJ1-2 TRBV2 CASSELSGGGGYTF
TRBJ2-3 TRBV18 CASSSRTSTDTQYF